The 23 T cell receptor beta chains below were found in one sample sequenced in a study of T cell repertoires in cytomegalovirus infection. TCRdb re-analysed the reads in MiXCR, keeping a single row per CDR3 protein. The sample lists around 100,000 distinct CDR3 sequences, 16% occurring once. Sequencing was carried out using PBMCs. The receptor set was obtained from a human donor in good health (CMV status not recorded). Some clones in this sample may be carry-over from other donors' samples.

In the case of this clonotype: Given a much more abundant clone one base away, this may be a read error. The chain combines TRBV7-3 with TRBJ1-5, with 7 bases identical to TRBD1. Germline CDR1 is SGHTA and CDR2 is FQGTGA. This CDR3 has 16 amino acids. CDR3 in amino acids: CACSLFRQGGNQPQHF. CDR3 nucleotide sequence: TGTGCCTGCAGCTTATTCAGACAGGGTGGCAATCAGCCCCAGCATTTT.

The chain carries TRBV29-1 and TRBJ2-1; perhaps TRBD2 as D (5 bases). Germline V CDR1 and CDR2: SQVTM, ANQGSEA. V shed 4 bases and J shed 5 bases, with 9 bases lying between them. This CDR3 spans 12 amino acids. Here the CDR3 DNA reads TGCAGCGTTGTTGAGCGGAACAATGAGCAGTTCTTC. Translated: CSVVERNNEQFF.

This clonotype was seen a few times. The CDR3 coding sequence is TGCAGTGCATCCAGGGACGTGAACACTGAAGCTTTCTTT. It yields the protein CSASRDVNTEAFF. The chain has TRBV20-1 and TRBJ1-1; weak D call: TRBD1 (5 bases). V was cut by 6 bases and J by 0 bases, with 11 bases left in between. Germline loops: CDR1 DFQATT, CDR2 SNEGSKA (reference sequence). This CDR3 has 13 amino acids.

This clonotype was counted many times. The rearrangement links TRBV7-2 to TRBJ2-5; TRBD2 aligns across 12 bases. The CDR3 extends over 18 amino acids. Germline assignment: CDR1 SGHTA and CDR2 FQGNSA. Trimming removed 1 base from V and 2 bases from J; junction bases left unmatched: 8. CDR3 amino acids: CASSLGLAGGLRQETQYF. The DNA for the CDR3 is TGTGCCAGCAGCTTAGGTCTAGCGGGGGGGCTACGACAAGAGACCCAGTACTTC. Full variable domain (outside the CDR3, taken from reference TRBV7-2 and TRBJ2-5): GAGVSQSPSNKVTEKGKDVELRCDPISGHTALYWYRQSLGQGLEFLIYFQGNSAPDKSGLPSDRFSAERTGGSVSTLTIQRTQQEDSAVYLCASSLGLAGGLRQETQYFGPGTRLLVL.

J is TRBJ2-7 and V is TRBV20-1; TRBD2 matches at 8 bases. In germline, CDR1 is DFQATT, CDR2 SNEGSKA (reference sequence). This CDR3 has 15 residues. Losses at the gene ends were 0 bases for V and 2 bases for J; bases not matched to a gene: 6. CDR3 loop: CSARDWIGGAYEQYF. The CDR3 nucleotides read TGCAGTGCTAGAGATTGGATCGGGGGGGCCTACGAGCAGTACTTC.

This clonotype showed up just a few times. At one boundary the junction diverges from the germline segment, which might be a read error. The V gene is TRBV20-1, the J gene TRBJ2-1; TRBD2 is a possible D gene (7 bases). This CDR3 spans 14 amino acids. Germline V gives CDR1 DFQATT, CDR2 SNEGSKA (reference sequence). The CDR3 region is CSAEKRGGYNEQFF. In nucleotides, the CDR3 is TGTAGTGCTGAAAAGAGGGGGGGCTACAATGAGCAGTTCTTC.

The chain joins TRBV4-2 to TRBJ1-6; D might be TRBD1 (5 bases). CDR3 length: 17 residues. Germline V gives CDR1 LGHNA, CDR2 YNFKEQ. Trimming cost V 2 bases and J 5 bases, with 16 bases left between them. The CDR3 is CASSQPKSGTNNSPLHF. For the CDR3, the DNA is TGTGCCAGCAGCCAACCTAAGTCCGGGACGAATAATTCACCCCTCCACTTT.

This clonotype appeared a few times. The V call is TRBV7-3, the J call TRBJ2-7; TRBD1 is a possible D gene (5 bases). This CDR3 is 14 amino acids long. Trimming pared 5 bases from V and 3 bases from J, leaving 14 bases between. Per the germline V gene, CDR1 is SGHTA and CDR2 is FQGTGA. CDR3 in amino acids: CASSAVQERYEQYF. The CDR3 nucleotides are TGTGCCAGCAGCGCCGTACAGGAGCGCTACGAGCAGTACTTC.

This clonotype showed up many times. The V and J genes are TRBV7-2 and TRBJ2-7; possible D gene TRBD1, 6 bases. Trimming left V 5 bases short and J 4 bases short, with 15 bases between. Germline V gene data show CDR1 as SGHTA and CDR2 as FQGNSA. This CDR3 is 14 amino acids long. The CDR3 nucleotides read TGTGCCAGCAGCCAGACCAGACAGGCTTACGAGCAGTACTTC. Its protein product is CASSQTRQAYEQYF.

This chain links TRBV20-1 with TRBJ1-2; the match to TRBD1 covers 12 bases. CDR1 and CDR2 (germline): DFQATT, SNEGSKA (reference sequence). V trimming: 5 bases; J trimming: 8 bases; junction bases outside the gene matches: 9. CDR3 length equals 14 residues. CDR3 protein: CSAGTGTGGMGYTF. DNA for the CDR3: TGCAGTGCTGGTACCGGGACAGGGGGCATGGGCTACACCTTC.

This clonotype was counted at least ten times. The CDR3 is CASSVSGAGAEAFF. The CDR3 bases are TGTGCCAGCAGTGTGTCAGGGGCTGGAGCTGAAGCTTTCTTT. The V call is TRBV6-1, the J call TRBJ1-1, with a weak D call TRBD1 (6 bases). CDR1 is MNHNS, CDR2 SASEGT, per germline. V was cut by 4 bases and J by 6 bases, with 15 bases left in between. The CDR3 extends over 14 amino acids.

The J gene is TRBJ1-2, the V gene TRBV11-2; TRBD1 aligns across 9 bases. Losses at the gene ends were 5 bases for V and 4 bases for J; bases not matched to a gene: 8. CDR3 length: 15 residues. The germline CDR1 and CDR2 sequences are SGHAT and FQNNGV. This CDR3 is CASSLRTGDSYGYTF. CDR3 in DNA: TGTGCCAGCAGCCTACGGACAGGGGATAGCTATGGCTACACCTTC.

This clonotype appeared many times. This chain connects TRBV7-2 to TRBJ2-1; either TRBD1 or TRBD2 may supply D (6 bases each). From germline, CDR1 is SGHTA and CDR2 FQGNSA. Trimming cost V 5 bases and J 7 bases, with 15 bases left between them. CDR3 length: 14 amino acids. CDR3 region: CASSPRGPLNEQFF. The CDR3 region has the DNA TGTGCCAGCAGCCCCCGGGGGCCCCTAAATGAGCAGTTCTTC.

This clonotype occurred many times. Written as DNA, the CDR3 is TGTGCCAGCAGACTAAGTAGCTCTGGGGCCAACGTCCTGACTTTC. It codes for CASRLSSSGANVLTF. The chain uses TRBV7-9 and TRBJ2-6; D call uncertain. The CDR3 totals 15 residues. The germline CDR1 and CDR2 sequences are SEHNR and FQNEAQ (reference sequence). The V end was cut by 6 bases, the J end by 0 bases, with 9 bases between.

Points on this clonotype: A much larger clonotype is one base distant, so this may be a read error. The J gene is TRBJ1-1, the V gene TRBV4-1; D unclear. This CDR3 spans 15 amino acids. CDR1 MGHRA and CDR2 YSYEKL come from the germline V gene. Between the trimmed V and J ends, which lost 1 base and 4 bases, there was a span of 13 bases. CDR3 loop: CASSQVVLMSTEAFF. CDR3 DNA: TGCGCCAGCAGCCAAGTAGTCCTTATGAGCACTGAAGCTTTCTTT.

This clonotype appeared a few times. This sequence joins TRBV12-5 and TRBJ1-5; unclear D gene. This CDR3 contains 15 residues. Germline values: CDR1 LGHNT, CDR2 FRNRAP. V was pared by 2 bases and J by 0 bases, with 8 bases between. CDR3 loop: CASGLRGYSNQPQHF. In DNA form, the CDR3 reads TGTGCTAGTGGTTTGCGGGGTTATAGCAATCAGCCCCAGCATTTT.

The rearrangement uses TRBV20-1 and TRBJ1-3, with D unresolved. Trimming took 8 bases from V and 0 from J, leaving 8 bases between them. Germline assignment: CDR1 DFQATT and CDR2 SNEGSKA (reference sequence). The CDR3 covers 12 residues. The DNA of the CDR3 is TGCAGTCACTGGGGCTCTGGAAACACCATATATTTT. This gives the protein CSHWGSGNTIYF.

The chain joins TRBV28 to TRBJ1-2; 9 nucleotides align to TRBD1. Germline CDR1 MDHEN, CDR2 SYDVKM. This CDR3 has 16 residues. Losses at the gene ends were 6 bases for V and 7 bases for J; bases not matched to a gene: 15. CDR3 loop: CASSPQTGGVWGGYTF. CDR3 in DNA: TGTGCCAGCAGCCCTCAGACAGGGGGAGTTTGGGGTGGCTACACCTTC.

This clonotype was counted at least ten times. The J gene is TRBJ1-6, the V gene TRBV7-6; D not resolved. V gave up 3 bases and J gave up 7 bases, with 13 bases separating them. Looked up from germline, CDR1 is SGHVS and CDR2 is FNYEAQ. This CDR3 comprises 15 residues. CDR3 DNA sequence: TGTGCCAGCAGCTTTGGAGGTCCCGAAAATTCACCCCTCCACTTT. The encoded protein is CASSFGGPENSPLHF. Full variable domain (missing parts from reference TRBV7-6 and TRBJ1-6): GAGVSQSPRYKVTKRGQDVALRCDPISGHVSLYWYRQALGQGPEFLTYFNYEAQQDKSGLPNDRFSAERPEGSISTLTIQRTEQRDSAMYRCASSFGGPENSPLHFGNGTRLTVT.

Worth noting for this clonotype: A single base separates this from a much larger clone, so it may be a read error. V usage is TRBV7-2 and J usage is TRBJ1-6; tentative D call: TRBD1 (5 bases). The CDR3 contains 15 residues. Germline V gives CDR1 SGHTA, CDR2 FQGNSA. The CDR3 region is CASSLRGAGYSPLRF. CDR3 in DNA: TGTGCCAGCAGCCTCCGCGGGGCAGGGTACTCACCCCTCCGCTTT.

This clonotype was observed a few times. This sequence joins TRBV12-3 or TRBV12-4 and TRBJ2-7; 7 positions agree with TRBD2. The CDR3 extends over 14 amino acids. The V gene end was trimmed by 3 bases and the J gene end by 4 bases; junction bases not matched to a gene: 6. The CDR3 nucleotides are TGTGCCAGCAGTTTTGCGAGCGGGGCTTACGAGCAGTACTTC. Protein: CASSFASGAYEQYF.

This clonotype occurred a few times. V is TRBV4-1 and J is TRBJ1-3; possibly TRBD1 for D (5 bases). Between the trimmed V and J ends, which lost 0 bases and 0 bases, there was a span of 12 bases. The V gene's germline CDR1 is MGHRA and CDR2 YSYEKL. The CDR3 is 17 residues long. CDR3 nucleotide sequence: TGCGCCAGCAGCCAAGACCAGGGAACCATCTCTGGAAACACCATATATTTT. Its protein product is CASSQDQGTISGNTIYF.

The chain combines TRBV20-1 with TRBJ2-7; 7 nucleotides agree with TRBD2. This CDR3 is built from 15 residues. From germline, CDR1 is DFQATT and CDR2 SNEGSKA (reference sequence). Unmatched junction bases numbered 12, after V lost 3 bases and J lost 4 bases. The CDR3 protein is CSASRSGIFSYEQYF. CDR3 in DNA: TGCAGTGCTAGTCGGAGCGGGATTTTTAGTTACGAGCAGTACTTC.